A single T cell receptor beta chain is shown here with its context. Data came from immunoSEQ multiplex PCR; TCRdb stores just in-frame clones and leaves some out. The sample has 660,000 or so clones; approximately 96% are singletons. These data are taken from a study of shared clonotypes between healthy human individuals. About the study: The plates for each donor numbered three CD4 naive, three CD4 memory, two CD8 naive and one CD8 memory.

Germline loops: CDR1 SGHDT, CDR2 YYEEEE. This CDR3 is built from 15 residues. Trimming took 4 bases from V and 1 from J, leaving 14 bases between them. Naivety among CD8 cells was defined by CD45RO negativity and positive CCR7 selection, thereby excluding terminally differentiated effector memory CD45RA+ cells. The sequencing input was naive CD8+ T cells sorted from blood. The chain carries TRBV5-6 and TRBJ1-2; D gene unclear. The clonotype originates from a woman younger than 45 in good health. CDR3 coding DNA: TGTGCCAGCAGCAGTAGGGAGATGGGTAACTATGGCTACACCTTC. This encodes CASSSREMGNYGYTF.